The 30 T cell receptor beta chains below were found in one sample sequenced in a study of T cell clones after liver transplantation. The protocol was immunoSEQ multiplex PCR, while the TCRdb copy is restricted to in-frame clones and leaves out a portion. The repertoire holds about 70,000 clones, with approximately 80% as singletons. The specimen comprised CD4+ T cells from blood, sampled 12 months after liver transplant. These receptors all stem from a human patient who received a liver transplant. Some T cells may originate from the graft donor.

The gene calls are TRBV14 and TRBJ2-3; D may be TRBD1 or TRBD2 (6 bases each). Trimming took off 3 bases at V and 4 bases at J, with 14 bases between the two ends. This CDR3 has 15 residues. In germline, CDR1 is SGHDN, CDR2 FVKESK. CDR3 loop: CASSQGGWAADTQYF. In nucleotides, the CDR3 is TGTGCCAGCAGCCAGGGGGGCTGGGCGGCAGATACGCAGTATTTT.

The chain recombines TRBV27 with TRBJ1-5, with 8 bases lining up with TRBD1. Looked up from germline, CDR1 is MNHEY and CDR2 is SMNVEV (reference sequence). The CDR3 has 14 amino acids. V lost 3 bases to trimming and J lost 7 bases; unmatched junction nucleotides: 5. The CDR3 DNA reads as TGTGCCAGCAGTTTGACAGGGGTACTACAGCCCCAGCATTTT. Amino acids: CASSLTGVLQPQHF.

This chain connects TRBV5-6 to TRBJ2-1; D gene uncertain. CDR1 and CDR2 from the germline V gene are SGHDT and YYEEEE. Trimming left V 2 bases short and J 2 bases short, with 5 bases between. The CDR3 is 13 residues long. The CDR3 nucleotides read TGTGCCAGCAGCTTCTGGACCTACAATGAGCAGTTCTTC. Encoded protein: CASSFWTYNEQFF.

V is TRBV9 and J is TRBJ2-2; D not resolved. From germline, CDR1 is SGDLS and CDR2 YYNGEE. CDR3 length equals 15 residues. Deletions cut 4 bases from V and 8 bases from J, with 18 bases between. For the CDR3, the DNA is TGTGCCAGCAGCCAAGTAGTTAGGGCTTCGGGGGAGCTGTTTTTT. Residues: CASSQVVRASGELFF.

This chain joins TRBV19 and TRBJ2-7; 8 positions agree with TRBD2. V was pared by 3 bases and J by 7 bases, with 5 bases of the junction left unmatched. The CDR3 is 13 amino acids. In germline, CDR1 is LNHDA, CDR2 SQIVND (reference sequence). The CDR3 region is CASSILGGGEQYF. In nucleotides, the CDR3 is TGTGCCAGTAGTATCCTCGGGGGGGGAGAGCAGTACTTC.

The V call is TRBV19, the J call TRBJ2-7, with 10 bases identical to TRBD1. Germline V CDR1 and CDR2: LNHDA, SQIVND (reference sequence). CDR3 length: 16 amino acids. V lost 5 bases, J lost 1 base, and 8 bases stayed unmatched. The chain's CDR3 is CASSVNPGQGSYEQYF. The CDR3 DNA reads as TGTGCCAGTAGTGTAAATCCGGGACAGGGGTCCTACGAGCAGTACTTC.

In its sample, this clone was seen once. V and J are TRBV6-5 and TRBJ1-3; TRBD1 might be the D (5 bases). The CDR3 loop spans 15 amino acids. V lost 6 bases to trimming and J lost 0 bases, with 12 bases between them. The germline V gene encodes CDR1 MNHEY and CDR2 SVGAGI. CDR3 bases: TGTGCCAGCAGCTTGGGACTGACCTCTGGAAACACCATATATTTT. Translation: CASSLGLTSGNTIYF.

V is TRBV11-2 and J is TRBJ2-2; tentative D call: TRBD1 (6 bases). Germline V CDR1 and CDR2: SGHAT, FQNNGV. Trimming left V 1 base short and J 4 bases short, with 19 bases between. The CDR3 length is 18 residues. CDR3 protein: CASSLGEGTRRSTGELFF. As DNA, the CDR3 is TGTGCCAGCAGCTTAGGAGAAGGGACAAGGAGGAGCACCGGGGAGCTGTTTTTT.

This sequence joins TRBV14 and TRBJ1-2, with 7 bases matching TRBD1. CDR1 is SGHDN and CDR2 is FVKESK in the germline V gene. The CDR3 covers 15 residues. V gave up 2 bases and J gave up 4 bases; unmatched junction bases: 7. This chain's CDR3 is CASSQFGQAGYGYTF. CDR3 coding DNA: TGTGCCAGCAGCCAATTCGGACAGGCGGGCTATGGCTACACCTTC.

This clone has more than one count but fewer than ten. The gene calls are TRBV7-2 and TRBJ1-1; TRBD1 is a possible D gene (5 bases). The CDR3 extends over 15 amino acids. V was pared by 2 bases and J by 0 bases, with 10 bases between. Looked up from germline, CDR1 is SGHTA and CDR2 is FQGNSA. CDR3 sequence reads: CASSLLGHMNTEAFF. For the CDR3, the DNA is TGTGCCAGCAGCTTACTCGGACATATGAACACTGAAGCTTTCTTT.

The gene calls are TRBV27 and TRBJ1-2; maybe TRBD1 (5 bases). Germline loops: CDR1 MNHEY, CDR2 SMNVEV (reference sequence). V lost 5 bases and J 5 bases, leaving 21 bases between the germline ends. This CDR3 spans 16 amino acids. The CDR3 DNA follows: TGTGCCAGCAGTCCGATTAGGGACTCGGGAGGTTATGGCTACACCTTC. This sequence encodes CASSPIRDSGGYGYTF.

This rearrangement joins TRBV28 to TRBJ1-2; D possibly corresponds to TRBD1 (6 bases). Germline lookup yields CDR1 MDHEN and CDR2 SYDVKM. The CDR3 is 14 residues long. V lost 6 bases to trimming and J lost 4 bases, with 15 bases between them. CDR3 loop: CASSRPGAGYGYTF. In DNA, the CDR3 is TGTGCCAGCAGCCGCCCGGGGGCTGGCTATGGCTACACCTTC.

This chain connects TRBV27 to TRBJ2-7; 7 bases fit TRBD2. Germline lookup yields CDR1 MNHEY and CDR2 SMNVEV (reference sequence). V gave up 4 bases and J gave up 4 bases; unmatched junction bases: 1. The CDR3 sequence is 12 residues long. CDR3 nucleotides: TGTGCCAGCAGTTCTAGCGGATACGAGCAGTACTTC. The encoded protein is CASSSSGYEQYF.

This rearrangement joins TRBV4-3 to TRBJ1-2, with 8 bases matching TRBD1. This CDR3 is 14 amino acids long. Germline V gene lookup returns CDR1 LGHNA and CDR2 YSLEER. V shed 3 bases and J 4 bases; nucleotides not matched to a gene: 4. The CDR3 here is CASSQRTGPYGYTF. CDR3 nucleotide sequence: TGCGCCAGCAGCCAGAGGACAGGGCCCTATGGCTACACCTTC.

This clone was seen a single time. The chain recombines TRBV9 with TRBJ1-5; tentatively, D is TRBD1 (5 bases). The CDR3 consists of 15 residues. V was cut by 0 bases and J by 6 bases, with 13 bases left in between. CDR1 and CDR2 from the germline V gene are SGDLS and YYNGEE. The CDR3 loop is CASSVAGASGQPQHF. In nucleotides, the CDR3 is TGTGCCAGCAGCGTAGCTGGGGCTTCGGGTCAGCCCCAGCATTTT.

This chain connects TRBV5-1 to TRBJ2-1; the D is unclear. With 4 bases removed from V and 8 bases from J, the gap between germline ends came to 16 bases. Germline V gives CDR1 SGHRS, CDR2 YFSETQ. The CDR3 is made up of 14 amino acids. The CDR3 is CASSPRTAGHEQFF. CDR3 nucleotides: TGCGCCAGCAGCCCCCGGACGGCCGGCCATGAGCAGTTCTTC. Supplemented by reference TRBV5-1 and TRBJ2-1, the full variable domain reads KAGVTQTPRYLIKTRGQQVTLSCSPISGHRSVSWYQQTPGQGLQFLFEYFSETQRNKGNFPGRFSGRQFSNSRSEMNVSTLELGDSALYLCASSPRTAGHEQFFGPGTRLTVL.

The rearrangement uses TRBV18 and TRBJ1-1; no clear D. The CDR3 sequence is 14 residues long. Per germline, CDR1 KGHSH and CDR2 LQKENI. Trimming took off 3 bases at V and 6 bases at J, with 14 bases between the two ends. The CDR3 protein is CASSPQWGSAEAFF. CDR3 nucleotide sequence: TGTGCCAGCTCACCCCAATGGGGAAGCGCTGAAGCTTTCTTT.

The genes are TRBV28 and TRBJ2-7, with no clear D. CDR1 is MDHEN and CDR2 is SYDVKM in the germline V gene. V was clipped by 6 bases and J by 1 base, with 16 bases between them. CDR3 length: 15 amino acids. The CDR3 DNA is TGTGCCAGCAGCCCTCCGCAGAGCTCATCCTACGAGCAGTACTTC. Its protein product is CASSPPQSSSYEQYF.

The genes are TRBV19 and TRBJ1-1; the D gene is possibly TRBD1 (6 bases). The CDR3 runs 16 residues. The V end lost 5 bases, the J end lost 5 bases, and 21 bases lay between the germline ends. The germline V gene encodes CDR1 LNHDA and CDR2 SQIVND (reference sequence). CDR3 DNA: TGTGCCAGTAGTCGCCGGGGGCCCGGGGCCTGGACTGAAGCTTTCTTT. This encodes CASSRRGPGAWTEAFF.

V and J are TRBV5-1 and TRBJ1-1; no reliable D call. The CDR3 is made up of 12 amino acids. V was trimmed by 0 bases and J by 7 bases, leaving 7 bases between them. Germline CDR1 SGHRS, CDR2 YFSETQ. CDR3: CASSLERGEAFF. As DNA, the CDR3 is TGCGCCAGCAGCTTGGAACGGGGTGAAGCTTTCTTT.

The V gene is TRBV28, the J gene TRBJ1-2, with 10 bases matching TRBD1. This CDR3 has 13 residues. Germline loops: CDR1 MDHEN, CDR2 SYDVKM. The J segment lost 14 bases and the V segment lost 5 bases, leaving 11 bases of the junction unmatched. The CDR3 is CASSPDRGLSETF. CDR3 bases: TGTGCCAGCAGTCCCGACAGGGGGCTTTCGGAAACCTTC.

This rearrangement joins TRBV5-1 to TRBJ2-7; TRBD2 matches 10 bases. The CDR3 spans 16 residues. Germline V lookup: CDR1 SGHRS, CDR2 YFSETQ. Trimming cost V 4 bases and J 0 bases; bases outside gene matches: 7. CDR3 nucleotide sequence: TGCGCCAGCAGCCTGGGGACTAGCGCATTCTCCTACGAGCAGTACTTC. Its translation: CASSLGTSAFSYEQYF.

This chain links TRBV7-9 with TRBJ2-3; TRBD1 might be the D (6 bases). Trimming shortened V by 5 bases and J by 3 bases, and 21 bases separated the two germline ends. CDR1 and CDR2 (germline): SEHNR, FQNEAQ (reference sequence). The length of the CDR3 is 17 residues. The CDR3, as DNA: TGTGCCAGCAGCAACGCCCTAACAGGGTTCGGGACAGATACGCAGTATTTT. Its translation: CASSNALTGFGTDTQYF.

V is TRBV30 and J is TRBJ2-1; tentatively, D is TRBD2 (5 bases). The CDR3 runs 14 residues. Deletions cut 2 bases from V and 7 bases from J, with 15 bases between. Looked up from germline, CDR1 is GTSNPN and CDR2 is SVGIG (reference sequence). In nucleotides, the CDR3 is TGTGCCTGGAGTTCTCCCTGGGAGACTAATGAGCAGTTCTTC. Translating it yields CAWSSPWETNEQFF.

This clone was picked up a small number of times. This rearrangement joins TRBV21-1 to TRBJ1-3; the D call TRBD1 from the table was never checked on the DNA. TRBV21-1 is a known pseudogene. The CDR3 has 17 residues. This CDR3 is CASSKGGQDYSGNTIYF. In DNA form, the CDR3 reads TGTGCCAGCAGCAAAGGTGGACAGGACTACTCTGGAAACACCATATATTTT.

This sequence joins TRBV10-3 and TRBJ2-7, with 10 bases identical to TRBD1. The CDR3 length is 15 residues. Germline CDR1 reads ENHRY; CDR2 reads SYGVKD. The V segment lost 4 bases and the J segment 5 bases; nucleotides outside the gene matches: 8. The CDR3 DNA is TGTGCCATCAGTGCCCTCAGGGACAGGGGCAACGAGCAGTACTTC. Translation: CAISALRDRGNEQYF.

As concerns this clone: A read error may be the cause here, since a much bigger clone is one base away. This rearrangement joins TRBV11-2 to TRBJ2-3; D call uncertain. The CDR3 has 11 amino acids. Per the germline V gene, CDR1 is SGHAT and CDR2 is FQNNGV. V lost 1 base to trimming and J lost 4 bases, with 0 bases between them. The CDR3 region has the DNA TGTGCCAGCAGCTTAGCAGATACGCAGTATTTT. Amino acid sequence: CASSLADTQYF. The full variable domain, completed using reference TRBV11-2 and TRBJ2-3, is EAGVAQSPRYKIIEKRQSVAFWCNPISGHATLYWYQQILGQGPKLLIQFQNNGVVDDSQLPKDRFSAERLKGVDSTLKIQPAKLEDSAVYLCASSLADTQYFGPGTRLTVL.

In DNA, the CDR3 is TGCGCCAGCAGGGGGCAGAACTACGAGCAGTACTTC. Its protein product is CASRGQNYEQYF. The chain recombines TRBV5-1 with TRBJ2-7; TRBD1 is a possible D gene (5 bases). The germline V and J ends were trimmed by 5 bases and 3 bases, with 9 bases remaining between them. The CDR3 contains 12 residues. Germline CDR1 is SGHRS and CDR2 is YFSETQ.

This clone was recorded a few times. This sample includes further DNA sequences coding for the same CDR3. V usage is TRBV2 and J usage is TRBJ2-3; D is undetermined. Germline CDR1 and CDR2: SNHLY and FYNNEI. V gave up 4 bases and J gave up 6 bases, with 8 bases separating them. The CDR3 is 12 amino acids. In nucleotides, the CDR3 is TGTGCCAGCAGTGTGGATAGGGATACGCAGTATTTT. It specifies CASSVDRDTQYF.

The chain has TRBV7-2 and TRBJ2-7, with 7 bases lining up with TRBD2. This CDR3 has 15 amino acids. The germline gives CDR1 SGHTA, CDR2 FQGNSA. Trimming at V came to 4 bases and at J to 1 base, leaving 7 bases not matched to a gene. CDR3 amino acids: CASSSRTRLSYEQYF. DNA for the CDR3: TGTGCCAGCAGCTCCCGGACTAGATTATCCTACGAGCAGTACTTC.